Following are 23 T cell receptor beta chains from one sample sequenced in a study of blood T cell repertoires in COVID-19. The table came from immunoSEQ multiplex PCR; TCRdb's copy has only in-frame clones and leaves some out. The table includes just under 90,000 clones, approximately 90% detected once. Sequencing was performed on peripheral blood. These receptors came from a man between 60 and 75 years old with acute or convalescent COVID-19.

This clone was counted once. The V call is TRBV7-6, the J call TRBJ2-3; 8 bases map to TRBD2. V trimming: 4 bases; J trimming: 0 bases; junction bases outside the gene matches: 12. Germline-derived CDR1 and CDR2 are SGHVS and FNYEAQ. The CDR3 runs to 18 residues. The DNA of the CDR3 is TGTGCCAGCAGCTCACGGAGTAGCGGGGAATCTAGCACAGATACGCAGTATTTT. Amino acid sequence: CASSSRSSGESSTDTQYF.

V is TRBV5-8 and J is TRBJ1-3; unclear D gene. V was pared by 5 bases and J by 2 bases, with 11 bases between. The CDR3 contains 14 residues. From germline, CDR1 is SGHTS and CDR2 YDEGEE. The DNA of the CDR3 is TGTGCCAGCAGGAAAGGACTGACTGGAAACACCATATATTTT. Translating gives CASRKGLTGNTIYF.

The rearrangement uses TRBV3-1 (or the pseudogene TRBV3-2) and TRBJ2-5; 13 positions match TRBD2. J was trimmed by 3 bases and V by 4 bases; bases with no gene match: 5. The CDR3 has 16 residues. Per germline, CDR1 LGHDT and CDR2 YNNKEL (reference sequence). The CDR3 bases are TGTGCCAGCAGCCCCGGGACTAGCGGGACTAAAGAGACCCAGTACTTC. This gives the protein CASSPGTSGTKETQYF.

V gene TRBV19 combines with J gene TRBJ2-1; 14 bases are a match to TRBD2. After removal of 5 bases from V and 9 bases from J, the junction contained 6 bases not matched to a gene. CDR3 length equals 15 residues. The germline gives CDR1 LNHDA, CDR2 SQIVND (reference sequence). CDR3 sequence (DNA): TGTGCCAGTAGTCCCGGGACTAGCGGGAGTGGTGAGCAGTTCTTC. It specifies CASSPGTSGSGEQFF.

The rearrangement links TRBV2 to TRBJ2-3; 8 bases line up with TRBD2. V lost 4 bases to trimming and J lost 2 bases; unmatched junction nucleotides: 5. The CDR3 is 15 amino acids. Germline loops: CDR1 SNHLY, CDR2 FYNNEI. In nucleotides, the CDR3 is TGTGCCAGCAGTGTCAGCGGGGGCCCCACAGATACGCAGTATTTT. Translation: CASSVSGGPTDTQYF.

The V call is TRBV7-2, the J call TRBJ2-2; possible D gene TRBD1, 5 bases. Germline V lookup: CDR1 SGHTA, CDR2 FQGNSA. V lost 5 bases to trimming and J lost 2 bases, with 18 bases between them. The CDR3 totals 17 residues. CDR3 DNA: TGTGCCAGCAGCCTACCCCCGACAGCTCCTAACACCGGGGAGCTGTTTTTT. This translates into CASSLPPTAPNTGELFF.

This clone occurred a few times. The rearrangement uses TRBV19 and TRBJ1-1, with 7 bases aligning to TRBD1. J gave up 5 bases and V 5 bases, and 5 bases lay outside the gene matches. CDR1 LNHDA and CDR2 SQIVND come from the germline V gene (reference sequence). This CDR3 contains 13 residues. The CDR3 coding sequence is TGTGCCAGTAGTGTACTACAGGGGACTGAAGCTTTCTTT. This translates into CASSVLQGTEAFF.

J is TRBJ2-1 and V is TRBV13; D is uncertain. The CDR3 length is 12 residues. The V end was cut by 4 bases, the J end by 9 bases, with 10 bases between. Germline CDR1 and CDR2: PRHDT and FYEKMQ (reference sequence). In DNA, the CDR3 is TGTGCCAGCAGCTCGACTCCCTCTGAGCAGTTCTTC. Protein product: CASSSTPSEQFF.

The gene calls are TRBV6-5 and TRBJ1-5; D gene ambiguous. Germline V gives CDR1 MNHEY, CDR2 SVGAGI. The CDR3 is 12 amino acids. Trimming removed 6 bases from V and 3 bases from J, with 6 bases in between. The CDR3 DNA reads TGTGCCAGCAGCCCCAACAATCAGCCCCAGCATTTT. This encodes CASSPNNQPQHF.

The V gene is TRBV5-4, the J gene TRBJ2-3; 11 nucleotides match TRBD2. The CDR3 extends over 15 amino acids. Germline CDR1 SGHNT, CDR2 YYREEE (reference sequence). Losses at the gene ends were 5 bases for V and 3 bases for J; bases not matched to a gene: 5. The CDR3 sequence: CASRVAGGPTDTQYF. CDR3 nucleotides: TGTGCCAGCAGGGTAGCGGGAGGGCCGACAGATACGCAGTATTTT.

This clone turned up a few times. The CDR3 sequence: CASSPKDAPGRVYSNQPQHF. The DNA for the CDR3 is TGTGCCAGTAGTCCGAAAGATGCCCCGGGCAGGGTATATAGCAATCAGCCCCAGCATTTT. The chain joins TRBV19 to TRBJ1-5; a possible D gene is TRBD1 (5 bases). The CDR3 is 20 amino acids. Per the germline V gene, CDR1 is LNHDA and CDR2 is SQIVND (reference sequence). Trimming shortened V by 5 bases and J by 0 bases, and 26 bases separated the two germline ends. Supplemented by reference TRBV19 and TRBJ1-5, the full variable domain reads DGGITQSPKYLFRKEGQNVTLSCEQNLNHDAMYWYRQDPGQGLRLIYYSQIVNDFQKGDIAEGYSVSREKKESFPLTVTSAQKNPTAFYLCASSPKDAPGRVYSNQPQHFGDGTRLSIL.

The chain has TRBV5-1 and TRBJ2-7, with 10 bases lining up with TRBD2. V shed 4 bases, J shed 6 bases, and the junction held 10 bases outside the gene matches. The germline CDR1 and CDR2 sequences are SGHRS and YFSETQ. The CDR3 consists of 15 residues. CDR3 sequence reads: CASSQGLAETGEQYF. CDR3 in DNA: TGCGCCAGCAGCCAAGGACTAGCGGAAACAGGCGAGCAGTACTTC.

This clone has a handful of counts. The chain employs TRBV29-1 and TRBJ2-1; D is ambiguous. Germline CDR1 is SQVTM and CDR2 is ANQGSEA. The V and J ends lost 0 bases and 12 bases respectively, with 6 bases between them. The CDR3 length is 10 residues. In DNA, the CDR3 is TGCAGCGTTGAAGATCCAGGGCAGTTCTTC. Translation: CSVEDPGQFF.

The V call is TRBV18, the J call TRBJ1-6, with TRBD1 matching over 7 bases. The junction had 1 base not matched to a gene; V was cut back by 1 base and J by 7 bases. Germline lookup yields CDR1 KGHSH and CDR2 LQKENI. The CDR3 sequence is 14 residues long. In nucleotides, the CDR3 is TGTGCCAGCTCACCACAGGGGGCCAATTCACCCCTCCACTTT. It encodes CASSPQGANSPLHF.

The genes are TRBV10-3 and TRBJ1-2, with D possibly TRBD1 on 5 matching bases. The germline V and J ends were trimmed by 6 bases and 3 bases, with 17 bases remaining between them. This CDR3 region has 15 residues. Germline CDR1 reads ENHRY; CDR2 reads SYGVKD. CDR3 in DNA: TGTGCCATCAGCCCTCCCCCCGGGGGGGACTATGGCTACACCTTC. Its protein product is CAISPPPGGDYGYTF.

The chain carries TRBV6-5 and TRBJ1-1, with D perhaps TRBD1 (6 bases). There are 15 residues in the CDR3. Trimming left V 5 bases short and J 6 bases short, with 19 bases between. Per germline, CDR1 MNHEY and CDR2 SVGAGI. CDR3 amino acids: CASSLDVKQGAEAFF. The CDR3 nucleotides are TGTGCCAGCAGTCTAGACGTAAAACAGGGAGCTGAAGCTTTCTTT.

The genes are TRBV9 and TRBJ1-3, with D perhaps TRBD1 (5 bases). V gave up 4 bases and J gave up 0 bases, with 11 bases separating them. Germline V gene sequence: CDR1 SGDLS, CDR2 YYNGEE. The CDR3 is made up of 15 amino acids. The CDR3 region has the DNA TGTGCCAGCAGCCATGACAGTAGCTCTGGAAACACCATATATTTT. It codes for CASSHDSSSGNTIYF.

The chain couples TRBV12-3 or TRBV12-4 to TRBJ1-5, with D tentatively TRBD1 (5 bases). The CDR3 runs to 13 residues. V gave up 3 bases and J gave up 5 bases, with 8 bases separating them. The CDR3 DNA reads as TGTGCCAGCAGTTTGGGGGGGGATCAGCCCCAGCATTTT. Amino acid sequence: CASSLGGDQPQHF.

The rearrangement joins TRBV5-1 to TRBJ2-1, with 9 bases fitting TRBD2. CDR3 length equals 14 residues. Germline CDR1 is SGHRS and CDR2 is YFSETQ. With V trimmed by 4 bases and J by 7 bases, 6 bases remained unmatched. The CDR3 nucleotides read TGCGCCAGCAGCCACCTGGGACTAGCAAATGAGCAGTTCTTC. The encoded protein is CASSHLGLANEQFF.

In its sample, this clone was seen once. The chain uses TRBV6-5 and TRBJ2-5, with 8 bases fitting TRBD2. The V segment lost 5 bases and the J segment 4 bases; nucleotides outside the gene matches: 6. Germline V gene sequence: CDR1 MNHEY, CDR2 SVGAGI. This CDR3 has 14 amino acids. The CDR3 is CASSRQAGVETQYF. The CDR3 region has the DNA TGTGCCAGCAGTAGACAAGCGGGAGTAGAGACCCAGTACTTC.

CDR3 in DNA: TGTGCCAGCAGCTCATTTCAGGAAAAACTGTTTTTT. Its translation is CASSSFQEKLFF. This chain joins TRBV7-9 and TRBJ1-4; no clear D. The CDR3 runs to 12 residues. With 4 bases removed from V and 8 bases from J, the gap between germline ends came to 8 bases. Germline V gives CDR1 SEHNR, CDR2 FQNEAQ (reference sequence).

V is TRBV5-8 and J is TRBJ1-2; 9 positions agree with TRBD1. Losses at the gene ends were 4 bases for V and 4 bases for J; bases not matched to a gene: 8. The CDR3 sequence is 15 residues long. The germline gives CDR1 SGHTS, CDR2 YDEGEE. The DNA of the CDR3 is TGTGCCAGCAGCCTCCGGGACAGGGTGATCTATGGCTACACCTTC. Translating it yields CASSLRDRVIYGYTF. The whole variable domain, remainder taken from reference TRBV5-8 and TRBJ1-2, is EAGVTQSPTHLIKTRGQQATLRCSPISGHTSVYWYQQALGLGLQFLLWYDEGEERNRGNFPPRFSGRQFPNYSSELNVNALELEDSALYLCASSLRDRVIYGYTFGSGTRLTVV.

The chain recombines TRBV18 with TRBJ2-7; 7 bases agree with TRBD2. The trim removed 3 bases at V and 6 bases at J, leaving 5 bases unmatched. Germline lookup yields CDR1 KGHSH and CDR2 LQKENI. The CDR3 extends over 13 amino acids. The DNA for the CDR3 is TGTGCCAGCTCACCTCGGGGGGAGGGCGAGCAGTACTTC. Translating gives CASSPRGEGEQYF.